This is a list of T cell receptor beta chains from one sample in a study of T cells in Graves' hyperthyroidism and ophthalmopathy. MiXCR, run by TCRdb on the multiplex PCR reads, gives a single entry per CDR3 protein. The sample carries hundreds of thousands of distinct CDR3 sequences, about 15% recorded once. The sequencing sample was made of blood. Source of these receptors: a woman aged 18 to 35 with Graves' hyperthyroidism. Both conserved end residues are part of each CDR3. D genes are given only for firm matches. Clone size is given for some rows only: seen once, a few or many times, or a class if the clone is expanded.

d_gene	v_gene	j_gene	abundance	CDR3aa	CDR3nt
.	TRBV2	TRBJ2-1	.	CASSVAETGRFF	TGTGCCAGCAGTGTAGCGGAGACGGGTCGGTTCTTC
.	TRBV12-3/TRBV12-4	TRBJ2-1	few	CASSLMANEQFF	TGTGCCAGCAGTTTAATGGCGAATGAGCAGTTCTTC
TRBD1	TRBV24-1	TRBJ1-1	.	CAAKQGAGTEAFF	TGTGCCGCCAAACAGGGGGCAGGTACTGAAGCTTTCTTT
.	TRBV20-1	TRBJ2-3	many	CSARDGLASTDTQYF	TGCAGTGCCAGAGATGGCCTTGCCAGCACAGATACGCAGTATTTT
.	TRBV11-3	TRBJ1-1	many	CASSPMEDNTEAFF	TGTGCCAGCAGCCCAATGGAGGATAACACTGAAGCTTTCTTT
.	TRBV5-5	TRBJ1-2	many	CASSLATGIVSYTF	TGTGCCAGCAGCTTGGCCACGGGGATAGTAAGCTACACCTTC
.	TRBV29-1	TRBJ2-1	.	CSVRPGAYNEQFF	TGCAGCGTCCGGCCAGGGGCCTACAATGAGCAGTTCTTC
.	TRBV14	TRBJ2-5	.	CASSQFGYETQYF	TGTGCCAGCAGCCAATTCGGATATGAGACCCAGTACTTC
TRBD2	TRBV6-1	TRBJ2-1	.	CASTEQGWTSGSNEQFF	TGTGCCAGCACCGAACAGGGCTGGACTAGCGGGAGTAATGAGCAGTTCTTC
.	TRBV27	TRBJ2-7	many	CASSLFSEAAYEQYF	TGTGCCAGCAGTTTATTCTCCGAGGCGGCCTACGAGCAGTACTTC
TRBD2	TRBV3-1	TRBJ2-3	many	CASSPIPGLAGATDTQYF	TGTGCCAGCAGCCCAATCCCCGGACTAGCGGGAGCCACAGATACGCAGTATTTT
.	TRBV7-9	TRBJ2-3	.	CASSLDSPDTQYF	TGTGCCAGCAGCTTAGACTCTCCGGATACGCAGTATTTT
.	TRBV6-5	TRBJ2-2	many	CASSYRTGELFF	TGTGCCAGCAGCTACCGAACCGGGGAGCTGTTTTTT
.	TRBV6-1	TRBJ2-7	many	CACWGVGEQYF	TGTGCCTGCTGGGGGGTGGGCGAGCAGTACTTC
TRBD1	TRBV24-1	TRBJ2-1	.	CATSDSGTGTYNEQFF	TGTGCCACCAGTGACTCCGGGACAGGGACTTACAATGAGCAGTTCTTC
TRBD1	TRBV9	TRBJ1-1	few	CASSVGQGANTEAFF	TGTGCCAGCAGCGTAGGTCAGGGGGCGAACACTGAAGCTTTCTTT
.	TRBV11-2	TRBJ2-1	once	CASSLEVGFNNEQFF	TGTGCCAGCAGCTTAGAAGTGGGGTTTAACAATGAGCAGTTCTTC
TRBD1	TRBV6-1	TRBJ1-1	many	CASDLGQGEAFF	TGTGCCAGCGACCTCGGACAGGGTGAAGCTTTCTTT
.	TRBV20-1	TRBJ2-3	many	CSARDEGLAITDTQYF	TGCAGTGCTAGAGATGAAGGCCTAGCGATCACAGATACGCAGTATTTT
.	TRBV7-9	TRBJ1-4	.	CASSSTEKLFF	TGTGCCAGCAGCTCCACCGAAAAACTGTTTTTT
.	TRBV7-9	TRBJ2-5	many	CASSPRMAGTIQETQYF	TGTGCCAGCAGCCCGAGAATGGCGGGGACGATCCAAGAGACCCAGTACTTC
TRBD1	TRBV30	TRBJ2-1	many	CAWSVRDRGYNEQFF	TGTGCCTGGAGTGTCCGGGACAGGGGATACAATGAGCAGTTCTTC
.	TRBV7-9	TRBJ2-3	many	CASSLAWSGPTDTQYF	TGTGCCAGCAGCTTAGCGTGGAGCGGGCCGACAGATACGCAGTATTTT
.	TRBV5-1	TRBJ2-1	.	CASSLDGGSEQFF	TGCGCCAGCAGCTTGGATGGGGGGAGTGAGCAGTTCTTC
.	TRBV12-3/TRBV12-4	TRBJ2-2	many	CASSPGPPSGELFF	TGTGCCAGCAGTCCCGGGCCCCCCTCCGGGGAGCTGTTTTTT
TRBD2	TRBV30	TRBJ2-2	.	CAWTSGCTGELFF	TGTGCCTGGACTAGCGGTTGCACCGGGGAGCTGTTTTTT
.	TRBV18	TRBJ1-1	many	CASSPTPRQNTEAFF	TGTGCCAGCTCACCAACCCCCAGACAGAACACTGAAGCTTTCTTT
.	TRBV11-1	TRBJ2-5	many	CASSRSRVLEQETQYF	TGTGCCAGCAGCCGTTCGCGGGTGCTAGAACAAGAGACCCAGTACTTC
.	TRBV11-3	TRBJ2-1	many	CASSKVRGKRYNEQFF	TGTGCCAGCAGCAAAGTCCGGGGGAAGCGTTACAATGAGCAGTTCTTC
TRBD2	TRBV6-1	TRBJ2-5	many	CASSEGTGGNPYSYF	TGTGCCAGCAGTGAAGGAACGGGAGGCAATCCTTACAGCTACTTC
TRBD2	TRBV20-1	TRBJ2-5	few	CSAVWGLLKETQYF	TGCAGTGCGGTTTGGGGACTACTAAAAGAGACCCAGTACTTC
.	TRBV20-1	TRBJ2-4	few	CSARVGGTKNIQYF	TGCAGTGCTAGAGTCGGGGGAACCAAAAACATTCAGTACTTC
TRBD1	TRBV28	TRBJ2-7	many	CASSLPLGTGLEQYF	TGTGCCAGCAGTTTACCCCTGGGGACAGGGTTAGAGCAGTACTTC
.	TRBV11-2	TRBJ2-2	many	CASSSLRGKKELFF	TGTGCCAGCAGCTCCCTTCGGGGCAAAAAGGAGCTGTTTTTT
.	TRBV19	TRBJ1-1	.	CASMRNTEAFF	TGTGCCAGTATGCGTAACACTGAAGCTTTCTTT
.	TRBV6-1	TRBJ1-3	few	CASSPEAGNTIYF	TGTGCCAGCAGTCCTGAAGCTGGAAACACCATATATTTT
.	TRBV20-1	TRBJ1-1	many	CSARGGNTEAFF	TGCAGTGCTAGAGGAGGGAACACTGAAGCTTTCTTT
.	TRBV19	TRBJ1-1	few	CASSQGFLGTEAFF	TGTGCCAGTAGTCAAGGCTTTTTAGGCACTGAAGCTTTCTTT
TRBD2	TRBV11-2	TRBJ2-7	many	CASSFVAGYSYEQYF	TGTGCCAGCAGCTTCGTAGCGGGTTACTCCTACGAGCAGTACTTC
.	TRBV6-1	TRBJ1-5	.	CASSEALSGSGQPQHF	TGTGCCAGCAGTGAAGCGCTGTCAGGGTCGGGGCAGCCCCAGCATTTT
.	TRBV6-1	TRBJ1-5	many	CASKAYRGGRSNQPQHF	TGTGCCAGCAAAGCTTATAGGGGGGGAAGAAGCAATCAGCCCCAGCATTTT